This TCR beta chain is drawn from a study of blood T cells in healthy people across ages. Every sample gave at least 6 micrograms of total RNA when it was extracted. Study-level results: With unsorted PBMCs, a conclusive comparison of naive versus antigen-experienced cells was not possible. Long-lived donors had more naive CD4+ cells and higher diversity than aged donors.

Alongside a J-beta primer mix, a sample-barcoded 5' primer served in a second PCR lasting roughly 6 to 11 cycles. From the 5' RACE reads, TCRdb called clonotypes with MiXCR, one entry per CDR3 protein. Counted here are over 1,300,000 distinct CDR3 sequences, 55% to 75% occurring once; the ten biggest clones make up 6.5% to 8.5%. On this clonotype: Its antigen is still unknown.

Per the germline V gene, CDR1 is MDHEN and CDR2 is SYDVKM. This CDR3 is built from 14 residues. The TCR comes from a man aged 18 to 30 in good health. This chain uses TRBV28 with TRBJ2-4; D is ambiguous. The J call may be incorrect, as the DNA end agrees better with TRBJ2-7. Sequencing was done on a sample of blood. The CDR3 region is CASSLPFSVGEQYF. CDR3 in DNA: TGTGCCAGCAGTTTGCCGTTCTCCGTCGGCGAGCAGTACTTC.